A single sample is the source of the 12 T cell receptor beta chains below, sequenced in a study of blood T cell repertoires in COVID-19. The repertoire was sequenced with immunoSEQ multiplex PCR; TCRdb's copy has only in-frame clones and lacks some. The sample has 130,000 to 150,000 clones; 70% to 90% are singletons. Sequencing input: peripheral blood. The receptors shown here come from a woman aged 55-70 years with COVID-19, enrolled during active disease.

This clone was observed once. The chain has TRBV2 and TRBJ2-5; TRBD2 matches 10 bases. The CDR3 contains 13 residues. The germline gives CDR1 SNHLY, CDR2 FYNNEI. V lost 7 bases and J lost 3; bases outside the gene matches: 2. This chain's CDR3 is CASNSGGEETQYF. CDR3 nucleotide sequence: TGTGCCAGCAACAGCGGGGGGGAAGAGACCCAGTACTTC.

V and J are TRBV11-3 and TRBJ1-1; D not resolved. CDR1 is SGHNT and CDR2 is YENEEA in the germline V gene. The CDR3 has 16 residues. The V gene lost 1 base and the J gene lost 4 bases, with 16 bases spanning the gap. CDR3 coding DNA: TGTGCCAGCAGCTTAGGGGGATCTCGAGGGAGCACTGAAGCTTTCTTT. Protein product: CASSLGGSRGSTEAFF.

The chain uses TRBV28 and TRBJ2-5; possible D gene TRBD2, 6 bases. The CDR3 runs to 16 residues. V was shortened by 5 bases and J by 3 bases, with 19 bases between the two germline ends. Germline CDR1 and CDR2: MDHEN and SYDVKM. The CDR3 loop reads CASSTRDTGLEETQYF. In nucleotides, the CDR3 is TGTGCCAGCAGTACTCGAGACACGGGACTGGAAGAGACCCAGTACTTC.

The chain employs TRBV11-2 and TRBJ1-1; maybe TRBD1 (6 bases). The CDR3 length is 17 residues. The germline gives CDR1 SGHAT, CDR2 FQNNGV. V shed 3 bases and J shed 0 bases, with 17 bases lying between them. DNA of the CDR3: TGTGCCAGCAGCTTGGGGTCAAGACAGGTGTTGAACACTGAAGCTTTCTTT. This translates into CASSLGSRQVLNTEAFF.

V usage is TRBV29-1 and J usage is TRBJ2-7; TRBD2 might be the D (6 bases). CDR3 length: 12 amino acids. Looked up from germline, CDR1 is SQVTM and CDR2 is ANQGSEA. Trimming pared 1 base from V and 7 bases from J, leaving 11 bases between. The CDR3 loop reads CSVEAEGREQYF. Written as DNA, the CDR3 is TGCAGCGTTGAAGCGGAGGGGCGAGAGCAGTACTTC.

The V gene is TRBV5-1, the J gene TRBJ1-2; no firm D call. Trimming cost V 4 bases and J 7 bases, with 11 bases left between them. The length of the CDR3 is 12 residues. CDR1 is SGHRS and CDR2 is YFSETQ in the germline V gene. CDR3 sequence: CASSPAFSGYTF. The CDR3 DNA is TGCGCCAGCAGCCCCGCCTTTAGTGGCTACACCTTC.

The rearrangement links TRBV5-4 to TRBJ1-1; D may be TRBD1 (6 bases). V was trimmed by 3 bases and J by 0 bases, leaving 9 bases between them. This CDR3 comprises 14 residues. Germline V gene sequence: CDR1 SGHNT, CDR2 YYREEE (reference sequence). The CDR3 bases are TGTGCCAGCAGCTCGGACAGATTGAACACTGAAGCTTTCTTT. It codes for CASSSDRLNTEAFF. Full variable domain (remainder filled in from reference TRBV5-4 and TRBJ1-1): ETGVTQSPTHLIKTRGQQVTLRCSSQSGHNTVSWYQQALGQGPQFIFQYYREEENGRGNFPPRFSGLQFPNYSSELNVNALELDDSALYLCASSSDRLNTEAFFGQGTRLTVV.

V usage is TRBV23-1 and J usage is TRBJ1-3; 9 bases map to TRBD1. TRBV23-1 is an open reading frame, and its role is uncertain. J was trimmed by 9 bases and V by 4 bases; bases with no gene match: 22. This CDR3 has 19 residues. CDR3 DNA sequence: TGCGCCAGCAGTCTCCCCGCCATTCCTCCGGGACAGGGAGTGGGCACCATATATTTT. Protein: CASSLPAIPPGQGVGTIYF.

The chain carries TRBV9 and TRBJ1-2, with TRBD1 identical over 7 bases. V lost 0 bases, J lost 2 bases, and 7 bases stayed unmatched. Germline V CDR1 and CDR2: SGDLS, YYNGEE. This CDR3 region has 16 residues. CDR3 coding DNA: TGTGCCAGCAGCGTAGTTTCCGGGACAGCAAACTATGGCTACACCTTC. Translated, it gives CASSVVSGTANYGYTF. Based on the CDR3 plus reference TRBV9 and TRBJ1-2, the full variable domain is DSGVTQTPKHLITATGQRVTLRCSPRSGDLSVYWYQQSLDQGLQFLIQYYNGEERAKGNILERFSAQQFPDLHSELNLSSLELGDSALYFCASSVVSGTANYGYTFGSGTRLTVV.

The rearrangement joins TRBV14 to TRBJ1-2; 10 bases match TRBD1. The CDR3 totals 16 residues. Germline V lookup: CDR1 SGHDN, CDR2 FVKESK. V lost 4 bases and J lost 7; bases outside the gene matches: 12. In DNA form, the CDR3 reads TGTGCCAGCAGCCTCAGGACAGGGGGGATTCGTGGTGGCTACACCTTC. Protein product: CASSLRTGGIRGGYTF.

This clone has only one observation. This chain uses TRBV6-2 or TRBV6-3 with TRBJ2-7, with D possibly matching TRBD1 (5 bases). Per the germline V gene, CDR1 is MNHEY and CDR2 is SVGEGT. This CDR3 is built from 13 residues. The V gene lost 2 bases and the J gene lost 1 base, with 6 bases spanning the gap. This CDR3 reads CASSYDSSYEQYF. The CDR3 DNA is TGTGCCAGCAGTTACGACAGTTCCTACGAGCAGTACTTC.

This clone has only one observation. The CDR3 nucleotides are TGTGCCAGCAGCCAAGTAAGGCTAGCGGGGGAAACGCAGTATTTT. It encodes CASSQVRLAGETQYF. The chain carries TRBV3-1 (or the pseudogene TRBV3-2) and TRBJ2-3, with 10 bases matching TRBD2. Trimming cost V 1 base and J 9 bases; bases outside gene matches: 7. The CDR3 runs to 15 residues. Germline V lookup: CDR1 LGHDT, CDR2 YNNKEL (reference sequence).